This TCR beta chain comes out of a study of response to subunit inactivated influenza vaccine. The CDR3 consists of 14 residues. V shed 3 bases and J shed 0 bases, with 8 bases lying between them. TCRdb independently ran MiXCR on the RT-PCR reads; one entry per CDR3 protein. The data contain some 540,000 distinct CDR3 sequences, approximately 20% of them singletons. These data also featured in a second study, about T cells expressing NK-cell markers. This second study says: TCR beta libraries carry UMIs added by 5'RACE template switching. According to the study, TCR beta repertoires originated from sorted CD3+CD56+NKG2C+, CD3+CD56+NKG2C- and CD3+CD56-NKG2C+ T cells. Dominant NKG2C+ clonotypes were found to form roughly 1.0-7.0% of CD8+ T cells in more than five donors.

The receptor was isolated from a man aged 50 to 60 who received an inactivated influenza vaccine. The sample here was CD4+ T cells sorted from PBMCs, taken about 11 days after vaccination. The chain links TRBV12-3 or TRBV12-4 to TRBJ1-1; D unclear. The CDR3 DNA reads TGTGCCAGCAGTTTCGACATCCTGAACACTGAAGCTTTCTTT. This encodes CASSFDILNTEAFF.